The 17 T cell receptor beta chains below were found in one sample sequenced in a study of blood T cell repertoires in COVID-19. Method: immunoSEQ multiplex PCR; TCRdb's copy keeps in-frame clones and lacks some. This sample has some 460,000 clones, with roughly nine tenths found just once. Sample: PBMCs or T cells enriched from blood (not recorded which). These receptors all stem from a woman younger than 35 who had recovered from COVID-19.

This chain links TRBV4-1 with TRBJ1-1, with D perhaps TRBD1 (6 bases). CDR3 length: 13 residues. V was trimmed by 8 bases and J by 5 bases, leaving 15 bases between them. CDR1 and CDR2 from the germline V gene are MGHRA and YSYEKL. The CDR3 coding sequence is TGCGCCAGCGGCACAGGGACGGGAACTGAAGCTTTCTTT. Protein product: CASGTGTGTEAFF.

CDR3 amino acids: CASGGSNQPQHF. Written as DNA, the CDR3 is TGTGCCAGCGGCGGCTCTAATCAGCCCCAGCATTTT. V and J are TRBV2 and TRBJ1-5; no definite D call. Germline CDR1 SNHLY, CDR2 FYNNEI. The V gene lost 8 bases and the J gene lost 4 bases, with 9 bases spanning the gap. The CDR3 spans 12 residues.

The V gene is TRBV4-2, the J gene TRBJ1-6; 8 bases line up with TRBD1. The germline V gene has CDR1 LGHNA and CDR2 YNFKEQ. With V trimmed by 5 bases and J by 6 bases, 6 bases remained unmatched. This CDR3 has 15 residues. Written as DNA, the CDR3 is TGTGCCAGCAGCAGCGAGGACAGGGCTAATTCACCCCTCCACTTT. The encoded protein is CASSSEDRANSPLHF.

This sequence joins TRBV30 and TRBJ1-6, with D perhaps TRBD1 (6 bases). The CDR3 is 12 amino acids. V gave up 7 bases and J gave up 7 bases, with 11 bases separating them. Germline values: CDR1 GTSNPN, CDR2 SVGIG (reference sequence). The chain's CDR3 is CALYRVNSPLHF. Written as DNA, the CDR3 is TGTGCCTTGTACAGGGTGAATTCACCCCTCCACTTT.

V usage is TRBV7-9 and J usage is TRBJ2-7, with a possible D match to TRBD1 (5 bases). This CDR3 has 14 amino acids. CDR1 is SEHNR and CDR2 is FQNEAQ in the germline V gene (reference sequence). V was shortened by 5 bases and J by 5 bases, with 16 bases between the two germline ends. This CDR3 is CASSRGSGLNEQYF. The CDR3 DNA follows: TGTGCCAGCAGCCGCGGATCAGGGCTAAACGAGCAGTACTTC. Complete variable domain (other parts from reference TRBV7-9 and TRBJ2-7): DTGVSQNPRHKITKRGQNVTFRCDPISEHNRLYWYRQTLGQGPEFLTYFQNEAQLEKSRLLSDRFSAERPKGSFSTLEIQRTEQGDSAMYLCASSRGSGLNEQYFGPGTRLTVT.

This chain links TRBV3-1 (or the pseudogene TRBV3-2) with TRBJ1-1, with unresolved D. The CDR3 runs to 15 residues. The germline V gene encodes CDR1 LGHDT and CDR2 YNNKEL (reference sequence). Trimming took off 5 bases at V and 5 bases at J, with 18 bases between the two ends. The CDR3 coding sequence is TGTGCCAGCAGCTATCTATCGGGCAGGAGGACTGAAGCTTTCTTT. It is translated as CASSYLSGRRTEAFF.

The chain combines TRBV30 with TRBJ1-2; possibly TRBD1 for D (6 bases). This CDR3 has 15 amino acids. Trimming left V 3 bases short and J 8 bases short, with 22 bases between. Germline values: CDR1 GTSNPN, CDR2 SVGIG (reference sequence). This CDR3 is CAWSEGGAETFGYTF. The CDR3, as DNA: TGTGCCTGGAGCGAGGGGGGGGCAGAGACGTTCGGCTACACCTTC.

The chain recombines TRBV5-1 with TRBJ1-6; 8 bases are shared with TRBD1. The junction had 4 bases not matched to a gene; V was cut back by 3 bases and J by 8 bases. The germline V gene has CDR1 SGHRS and CDR2 YFSETQ. The CDR3 spans 14 residues. The CDR3 DNA reads TGCGCCAGCAGCTGGGACAGGTTGTATTCACCCCTCCACTTT. This codes for CASSWDRLYSPLHF.

The genes are TRBV7-2 and TRBJ1-4; D gene ambiguous. The CDR3 is 14 amino acids. The germline V gene has CDR1 SGHTA and CDR2 FQGNSA. Trimming cost V 7 bases and J 4 bases, with 13 bases left between them. CDR3 bases: TGTGCCAGCAAGACGGACGGACTTAATGAAAAACTGTTTTTT. Protein: CASKTDGLNEKLFF.

The chain links TRBV7-2 to TRBJ2-5, with D hard to call. Looked up from germline, CDR1 is SGHTA and CDR2 is FQGNSA. The V gene lost 3 bases and the J gene lost 5 bases, with 7 bases spanning the gap. The CDR3 consists of 12 residues. The CDR3 reads CASSFFEETQYF. The CDR3 nucleotides are TGTGCCAGCAGCTTCTTCGAGGAGACCCAGTACTTC.

Notes on this clone: Other DNA sequences within the sample encode an identical CDR3. The chain uses TRBV5-1 and TRBJ1-1; D possibly corresponds to TRBD1 (6 bases). The CDR3 totals 13 residues. Germline V gives CDR1 SGHRS, CDR2 YFSETQ. Trimming cost V 4 bases and J 4 bases, with 11 bases left between them. CDR3 loop: CASSLGGRTEAFF. Here the CDR3 DNA reads TGCGCCAGCAGCCTGGGGGGGCGCACTGAAGCTTTCTTT.

The chain employs TRBV5-1 and TRBJ1-1; a weak D match, TRBD1 (5 bases). The CDR3 runs to 14 residues. CDR1 and CDR2 (germline): SGHRS, YFSETQ. Trimming pared 0 bases from V and 6 bases from J, leaving 12 bases between. The CDR3 loop is CASSLGAQESEAFF. In DNA form, the CDR3 reads TGCGCCAGCAGCTTGGGGGCACAGGAATCTGAAGCTTTCTTT.

The rearrangement joins TRBV11-1 to TRBJ2-3; TRBD2 matches 9 bases. The germline CDR1 and CDR2 sequences are SGHAT and FQDESV (reference sequence). The CDR3 runs to 16 residues. V gave up 5 bases and J gave up 4 bases; unmatched junction bases: 10. The CDR3 loop reads CASSPTLAGGPDTQYF. CDR3 coding DNA: TGTGCCAGCAGCCCGACGTTGGCGGGGGGGCCAGATACGCAGTATTTT.

The V and J genes are TRBV7-9 and TRBJ2-3; tentatively, D is TRBD2 (6 bases). There are 17 residues in the CDR3. CDR1 is SEHNR, CDR2 FQNEAQ, per germline (reference sequence). The V and J ends lost 4 bases and 6 bases respectively, with 23 bases between them. The CDR3 nucleotides read TGTGCCAGCAGCTCTCTGGGGTTAGCGGCCCCGGGGGATACGCAGTATTTT. Residues: CASSSLGLAAPGDTQYF.

The chain uses TRBV3-1 (or the pseudogene TRBV3-2) and TRBJ1-3; tentatively, D is TRBD1 (5 bases). The V gene's germline CDR1 is LGHDT and CDR2 YNNKEL (reference sequence). CDR3 length: 16 residues. Trimming cost V 5 bases and J 0 bases, with 14 bases left between them. CDR3 nucleotides: TGTGCCAGCAGCTCTCACACAGGCTACTCTGGAAACACCATATATTTT. It encodes CASSSHTGYSGNTIYF.

This clone occurred once. The chain has TRBV27 and TRBJ2-1; D is unresolved. The V end was cut by 5 bases, the J end by 2 bases, with 4 bases between. This CDR3 has 12 residues. The germline CDR1 and CDR2 sequences are MNHEY and SMNVEV (reference sequence). CDR3 sequence reads: CASSPTYNEQFF. The CDR3 region has the DNA TGTGCCAGCAGTCCCACCTACAATGAGCAGTTCTTC.

Concerning this clone itself: Other nucleotide sequences in the sample specify the same CDR3. The rearrangement links TRBV30 to TRBJ1-5; a weak D match, TRBD1 (6 bases). This CDR3 is 13 amino acids long. V was shortened by 0 bases and J by 7 bases, with 10 bases between the two germline ends. Germline lookup yields CDR1 GTSNPN and CDR2 SVGIG (reference sequence). The CDR3 reads CAWSVGGGQPQHF. CDR3 coding DNA: TGTGCCTGGAGTGTGGGAGGGGGACAGCCCCAGCATTTT.